This TCR beta chain was sequenced for a study of cytomegalovirus exposure and HLA in healthy donors. The CDR3 runs 14 residues. Germline lookup yields CDR1 MDHEN and CDR2 SYDVKM. The junction had 7 bases not matched to a gene; V was cut back by 6 bases and J by 3 bases. TCRdb's table, derived via immunoSEQ multiplex PCR, lists solely in-frame clones and lacks some. The sample has tens of thousands of clones; approximately 93% are singletons. V and J are TRBV28 and TRBJ1-1, with TRBD1 identical over 7 bases. Sequenced input: PBMCs. The TCR originated in a man in his late teens or twenties in good health and CMV-seropositive. CDR3 in DNA: TGTGCCAGCAGGCCGGACAGGCCCGACACTGAAGCTTTCTTT. It codes for CASRPDRPDTEAFF.